The 14 T cell receptor beta chains below were found in one sample sequenced in a study of blood T cell repertoires in COVID-19. The assay was immunoSEQ multiplex PCR, and TCRdb's table has in-frame clones only and misses some. This table holds over 200,000 clones, 81% found once. The sample taken for sequencing was peripheral blood. The receptors stem from a woman at least 80 years old with acute or convalescent COVID-19.

The V call is TRBV5-4, the J call TRBJ1-6, with 9 bases aligning to TRBD1. The CDR3 covers 15 residues. After removal of 4 bases from V and 7 bases from J, the junction contained 6 bases not matched to a gene. Germline V gene sequence: CDR1 SGHNT, CDR2 YYREEE (reference sequence). CDR3 amino acids: CASSGEQGANSPLHF. CDR3 bases: TGTGCCAGCAGCGGTGAACAGGGGGCCAATTCACCCCTCCACTTT.

The rearrangement uses TRBV6-6 and TRBJ2-5, with D possibly matching TRBD2 (6 bases). Germline CDR1 and CDR2: MNHNY and SVGAGI (reference sequence). The CDR3 is 12 residues long. Trimming took off 7 bases at V and 3 bases at J, with 9 bases between the two ends. The CDR3 here is CASKRLEETQYF. The CDR3 DNA follows: TGTGCCAGCAAAAGACTAGAAGAGACCCAGTACTTC.

This clone was seen just once. This rearrangement joins TRBV5-5 to TRBJ2-7; TRBD2 matches 13 bases. The CDR3 covers 15 residues. After removal of 4 bases from V and 9 bases from J, the junction contained 10 bases not matched to a gene. The germline V gene encodes CDR1 SGHKS and CDR2 YYEKEE (reference sequence). CDR3 residues: CASSGTGLAGLGQYF. In DNA, the CDR3 is TGTGCCAGCAGCGGGACGGGACTAGCGGGACTTGGGCAGTACTTC.

V and J are TRBV18 and TRBJ1-1; D is undetermined. There are 15 residues in the CDR3. CDR1 is KGHSH and CDR2 is LQKENI in the germline V gene. The germline V and J ends were trimmed by 2 bases and 1 base, with 11 bases remaining between them. The CDR3 reads CASSPGADSNTEAFF. CDR3 bases: TGTGCCAGCTCACCAGGAGCAGATTCGAACACTGAAGCTTTCTTT.

This chain links TRBV12-3 or TRBV12-4 with TRBJ1-2; no firm D call. The CDR3 is made up of 13 amino acids. V shed 3 bases and J shed 0 bases, with 5 bases lying between them. CDR3 sequence: CASSFKSNYGYTF. The CDR3 DNA reads TGTGCCAGCAGTTTCAAATCTAACTATGGCTACACCTTC.

This rearrangement joins TRBV19 to TRBJ2-3; D might be TRBD2 (6 bases). V lost 5 bases to trimming and J lost 6 bases, with 9 bases between them. Germline V gene sequence: CDR1 LNHDA, CDR2 SQIVND (reference sequence). The CDR3 covers 12 residues. The CDR3 DNA follows: TGTGCCAGTAGTGGTCGGGGGGATACGCAGTATTTT. As protein: CASSGRGDTQYF.

J is TRBJ2-6 and V is TRBV6-4; 7 bases are a match to TRBD2. V lost 6 bases, J lost 0 bases, and 11 bases stayed unmatched. CDR1 MRHNA and CDR2 SNTAGT come from the germline V gene. CDR3 length equals 18 residues. In DNA form, the CDR3 reads TGTGCCAGCAGCGCTGGGGGGGGATCTCACTCTGGGGCCAACGTCCTGACTTTC. This gives the protein CASSAGGGSHSGANVLTF.

There are a few counts of this clone. V and J are TRBV5-4 and TRBJ1-2; 7 positions match TRBD1. Unmatched junction bases numbered 9, after V lost 7 bases and J lost 3 bases. The CDR3 contains 14 residues. Germline V gene data show CDR1 as SGHNT and CDR2 as YYREEE (reference sequence). CDR3 loop: CASGRDRDDYGYTF. CDR3 nucleotide sequence: TGTGCCAGCGGACGAGACAGGGATGACTATGGCTACACCTTC.

The count of this clone is one. This chain connects TRBV6-5 to TRBJ2-5, with D possibly TRBD2 on 5 matching bases. Trimming left V 7 bases short and J 2 bases short, with 11 bases between. Germline CDR1 MNHEY, CDR2 SVGAGI. The CDR3 extends over 13 amino acids. In nucleotides, the CDR3 is TGTGCCAGCATGGTCGGGGTTCAAGAGACCCAGTACTTC. This codes for CASMVGVQETQYF.

The chain uses TRBV11-1 and TRBJ1-1; TRBD1 matches 8 bases. V lost 3 bases to trimming and J lost 12 bases; unmatched junction nucleotides: 9. This CDR3 contains 13 residues. Per the germline V gene, CDR1 is SGHAT and CDR2 is FQDESV (reference sequence). Here the CDR3 reads CASSFPGQGTTFF. In DNA, the CDR3 is TGTGCCAGCAGCTTTCCAGGACAGGGTACAACTTTCTTT.

The chain links TRBV3-1 (or the pseudogene TRBV3-2) to TRBJ2-7; D gene ambiguous. Germline V gene lookup returns CDR1 LGHDT and CDR2 YNNKEL (reference sequence). This CDR3 spans 15 amino acids. The V end was cut by 4 bases, the J end by 0 bases, with 13 bases between. CDR3: CASSPMIVSSYEQYF. The DNA of the CDR3 is TGTGCCAGCAGCCCGATGATAGTGAGCTCCTACGAGCAGTACTTC.

V usage is TRBV7-9 and J usage is TRBJ2-3; 7 bases align to TRBD2. Unmatched junction bases numbered 16, after V lost 2 bases and J lost 2 bases. Per the germline V gene, CDR1 is SEHNR and CDR2 is FQNEAQ (reference sequence). CDR3 size: 19 residues. The CDR3 here is CASSLRIGSGKGPTDTQYF. The CDR3 DNA sequence: TGTGCCAGCAGCTTAAGGATCGGGAGCGGGAAAGGCCCCACAGATACGCAGTATTTT.

V gene TRBV10-3 combines with J gene TRBJ1-1; 10 positions match TRBD1. V shed 7 bases, J shed 3 bases, and the junction held 11 bases outside the gene matches. The germline CDR1 and CDR2 sequences are ENHRY and SYGVKD. The CDR3 sequence is 16 residues long. This CDR3 reads CAITQTGGAGDTEAFF. The CDR3 nucleotides read TGTGCCATCACCCAGACAGGGGGCGCGGGAGACACTGAAGCTTTCTTT.

The rearrangement joins TRBV7-2 to TRBJ1-1, with unresolved D. With 4 bases removed from V and 5 bases from J, the gap between germline ends came to 11 bases. Germline lookup yields CDR1 SGHTA and CDR2 FQGNSA. The CDR3 has 13 residues. For the CDR3, the DNA is TGTGCCAGCAGCTCTGCAGGAGGGACTGAAGCTTTCTTT. Translating it yields CASSSAGGTEAFF.